Below, 8 T cell receptor beta chains from the same sample are listed, as sequenced in a study of OX40 agonist ivuxolimab in advanced cancers. Sequenced by immunoSEQ multiplex PCR; TCRdb stores in-frame clones only, minus some. The sample shows over 60,000 clones, approximately 81% of them seen only once. Material: CD4+ or CD8+ T cells sorted from blood, obtained in a trial of the OX40 agonist ivuxolimab. Source of these receptors: an adult with an advanced solid tumor such as melanoma, head and neck, liver or kidney cancer.

The rearrangement joins TRBV4-2 to TRBJ2-7, with TRBD2 matching 8 bases. The V gene end was trimmed by 0 bases and the J gene end by 2 bases; junction bases not matched to a gene: 12. The CDR3 is made up of 18 amino acids. Germline V lookup: CDR1 LGHNA, CDR2 YNFKEQ. CDR3 loop: CASSQDNANSGAAYEQYF. The CDR3 coding sequence is TGTGCCAGCAGCCAAGATAATGCGAATAGCGGGGCGGCCTACGAGCAGTACTTC.

The chain links TRBV5-6 to TRBJ1-1; no clear D gene. V was shortened by 3 bases and J by 7 bases, with 16 bases between the two germline ends. Germline CDR1 and CDR2: SGHDT and YYEEEE. The CDR3 is 14 amino acids. The CDR3 protein is CASSSTLQDLEAFF. The CDR3 DNA reads TGTGCCAGCAGCTCTACTTTGCAGGACCTTGAAGCTTTCTTT. The complete variable domain, with remaining parts taken from reference TRBV5-6 and TRBJ1-1, reads DAGVTQSPTHLIKTRGQQVTLRCSPKSGHDTVSWYQQALGQGPQFIFQYYEEEERQRGNFPDRFSGHQFPNYSSELNVNALLLGDSALYLCASSSTLQDLEAFFGQGTRLTVV.

The J gene is TRBJ2-1, the V gene TRBV2; 7 bases are shared with TRBD1. Germline V gives CDR1 SNHLY, CDR2 FYNNEI. J gave up 8 bases and V 4 bases, and 8 bases lay outside the gene matches. The CDR3 loop spans 14 amino acids. CDR3 coding DNA: TGTGCCAGCAGTGGACAGGGTCAGTCATATGAGCAGTTCTTC. The encoded protein is CASSGQGQSYEQFF.

This rearrangement joins TRBV4-2 to TRBJ2-7; 9 nucleotides match TRBD1. Unmatched junction bases numbered 5, after V lost 4 bases and J lost 4 bases. The CDR3 has 14 residues. Looked up from germline, CDR1 is LGHNA and CDR2 is YNFKEQ. This CDR3 is CASSLRDREYEQYF. As DNA, the CDR3 is TGTGCCAGCAGCCTACGGGACAGGGAATACGAGCAGTACTTC.

This chain links TRBV6-5 with TRBJ1-5, with D unclear. The V gene's germline CDR1 is MNHEY and CDR2 SVGAGI. The CDR3 contains 13 residues. Trimming cost V 5 bases and J 4 bases, with 9 bases left between them. As DNA, the CDR3 is TGTGCCAGCAGTAACCAGAGAAATCAGCCCCAGCATTTT. Protein sequence: CASSNQRNQPQHF.

This chain uses TRBV2 with TRBJ2-2; no clear D gene. The CDR3 has 13 amino acids. Trimming took off 4 bases at V and 2 bases at J, with 5 bases between the two ends. From germline, CDR1 is SNHLY and CDR2 FYNNEI. The CDR3 nucleotides read TGTGCCAGCAGTGTCTTTAACACCGGGGAGCTGTTTTTT. Residues: CASSVFNTGELFF.

The V call is TRBV5-6, the J call TRBJ1-1; D ambiguous. Germline CDR1 and CDR2: SGHDT and YYEEEE. This CDR3 is 14 amino acids long. The V end lost 0 bases, the J end lost 2 bases, and 8 bases lay between the germline ends. The CDR3 nucleotides read TGTGCCAGCAGCTTGGGCGGGAGAAACACTGAAGCTTTCTTT. This translates into CASSLGGRNTEAFF.

This clone was observed once. This chain uses TRBV11-1 with TRBJ2-6, with no clear D. Deletions cut 5 bases from V and 0 bases from J, with 8 bases between. The CDR3 consists of 15 residues. The germline V gene has CDR1 SGHAT and CDR2 FQDESV (reference sequence). The CDR3 DNA is TGTGCCAGCAGCCTCAGGAGCTCTGGGGCCAACGTCCTGACTTTC. This gives the protein CASSLRSSGANVLTF.